One sample yielded the 20 T cell receptor beta chains listed below, sequenced in a study of blood T cell repertoires in COVID-19 (dated by TCRdb to 2018 to 2021). Receptor amplification or capture employed the immunoSEQ multiplex PCR assay. The source is immuneACCESS, and TCRdb retained only in-frame sequences with V and J called. Part of the clones is not carried over; for the studies checked, unresolved V genes explain less than half of this, and the remainder is unexplained. The sample data list 150,000 or so clones, and around 90% of these were observed just once. Of the sample, 1.5% falls within the top ten clones. Sequenced material: peripheral blood. The receptors derive from an older woman with acute or convalescent COVID-19.

This clone has more than one count but fewer than ten. This rearrangement joins TRBV11-1 to TRBJ2-7; possible D gene TRBD2, 6 bases. The CDR3 is 16 residues long. Per germline, CDR1 SGHAT and CDR2 FQDESV (reference sequence). The V end was cut by 0 bases, the J end by 6 bases, with 18 bases between. This CDR3 is CASSLAPGLQGGEQYF. CDR3 DNA: TGTGCCAGCAGCTTAGCCCCGGGACTTCAGGGCGGCGAGCAGTACTTC.

The CDR3 DNA is TGCGCCAGCAGCCCCCTAGGGGGCCCTAATGAAAAACTGTTTTTT. This encodes CASSPLGGPNEKLFF. This rearrangement joins TRBV5-1 to TRBJ1-4, with 7 bases identical to TRBD1. The length of the CDR3 is 15 residues. V gave up 4 bases and J gave up 3 bases; unmatched junction bases: 6. Germline values: CDR1 SGHRS, CDR2 YFSETQ. Full variable domain (missing parts from reference TRBV5-1 and TRBJ1-4): KAGVTQTPRYLIKTRGQQVTLSCSPISGHRSVSWYQQTPGQGLQFLFEYFSETQRNKGNFPGRFSGRQFSNSRSEMNVSTLELGDSALYLCASSPLGGPNEKLFFGSGTQLSVL.

This sequence joins TRBV24-1 and TRBJ2-7; D is unresolved. CDR3 length: 16 residues. Per the germline V gene, CDR1 is KGHDR and CDR2 is SFDVKD. Trimming removed 7 bases at V and 2 bases at J, with 20 bases between. The CDR3 DNA follows: TGTGCCACCAGAACTTTGCTCCAGTTGGGCACCTACGAGCAGTACTTC. It is translated as CATRTLLQLGTYEQYF.

This chain uses TRBV29-1 with TRBJ1-1; D call uncertain. The CDR3 has 10 residues. The V end lost 7 bases, the J end lost 8 bases, and 11 bases lay between the germline ends. Germline CDR1 SQVTM, CDR2 ANQGSEA. CDR3 sequence: CSAVAGEAFF. CDR3 sequence (DNA): TGCAGCGCAGTGGCGGGGGAAGCTTTCTTT.

J is TRBJ2-7 and V is TRBV28, with D perhaps matching TRBD2 (6 bases). Germline V gene sequence: CDR1 MDHEN, CDR2 SYDVKM. V was trimmed by 5 bases and J by 4 bases, leaving 15 bases between them. This CDR3 spans 14 amino acids. The CDR3 reads CASSQGGVTYEQYF. The CDR3 bases are TGTGCCAGCAGTCAGGGCGGGGTTACTTACGAGCAGTACTTC.

This rearrangement joins TRBV30 to TRBJ2-5; TRBD1 is a possible D gene (5 bases). This CDR3 is 13 amino acids long. CDR1 and CDR2 from the germline V gene are GTSNPN and SVGIG (reference sequence). Trimming shortened V by 2 bases and J by 7 bases, and 14 bases separated the two germline ends. In DNA form, the CDR3 reads TGTGCCTGGAGTACCCAGGGTGGCGGGACCCAGTACTTC. The encoded protein is CAWSTQGGGTQYF.

The CDR3 here is CASSSVAGVSYNEQFF. CDR3 nucleotides: TGTGCCAGCAGCTCAGTAGCGGGGGTCTCCTACAATGAGCAGTTCTTC. The V call is TRBV11-1, the J call TRBJ2-1, with 9 bases aligning to TRBD2. V was pared by 4 bases and J by 0 bases, with 4 bases of the junction left unmatched. Germline V CDR1 and CDR2: SGHAT, FQDESV (reference sequence). CDR3 length equals 16 residues.

The J gene is TRBJ1-1, the V gene TRBV6-5, with D unresolved. Trimming shortened V by 0 bases and J by 0 bases, and 5 bases separated the two germline ends. The germline V gene has CDR1 MNHEY and CDR2 SVGAGI. The length of the CDR3 is 14 residues. CDR3 sequence (DNA): TGTGCCAGCAGTTACTCGAGGCTGAACACTGAAGCTTTCTTT. The encoded protein is CASSYSRLNTEAFF.

The V and J genes are TRBV5-1 and TRBJ2-5, with 8 bases matching TRBD2. This CDR3 has 14 residues. J gave up 2 bases and V 4 bases, and 4 bases lay outside the gene matches. Per germline, CDR1 SGHRS and CDR2 YFSETQ. CDR3 in amino acids: CASSPAGGQETQYF. The DNA for the CDR3 is TGCGCCAGCAGCCCGGCGGGGGGTCAAGAGACCCAGTACTTC.

The chain carries TRBV30 and TRBJ2-5; the match to TRBD2 covers 8 bases. Looked up from germline, CDR1 is GTSNPN and CDR2 is SVGIG (reference sequence). This CDR3 spans 14 amino acids. J gave up 5 bases and V 3 bases, and 8 bases lay outside the gene matches. CDR3 loop: CAWRDGGGRETQYF. The CDR3 nucleotides read TGTGCCTGGAGAGACGGGGGGGGACGGGAGACCCAGTACTTC.

CDR3 sequence (DNA): TGTGCCAGCACCCGTGGACAGGGAGGACCCTACGAGCAGTACTTC. It yields the protein CASTRGQGGPYEQYF. The rearrangement links TRBV11-2 to TRBJ2-7; 8 bases are a match to TRBD1. Germline CDR1 and CDR2: SGHAT and FQNNGV. The CDR3 contains 15 residues. Losses at the gene ends were 7 bases for V and 2 bases for J; bases not matched to a gene: 10. Based on the CDR3 plus reference TRBV11-2 and TRBJ2-7, the full variable domain is EAGVAQSPRYKIIEKRQSVAFWCNPISGHATLYWYQQILGQGPKLLIQFQNNGVVDDSQLPKDRFSAERLKGVDSTLKIQPAKLEDSAVYLCASTRGQGGPYEQYFGPGTRLTVT.

The count of this clone is one. V is TRBV6-5 and J is TRBJ1-1; D is unresolved. The CDR3 contains 14 residues. The V end was cut by 6 bases, the J end by 0 bases, with 11 bases between. Per the germline V gene, CDR1 is MNHEY and CDR2 is SVGAGI. Written as DNA, the CDR3 is TGTGCCAGCAGAGACATGCCTATGAACACTGAAGCTTTCTTT. Its translation is CASRDMPMNTEAFF.

This clone appeared a single time. The V and J genes are TRBV24-1 and TRBJ2-3; TRBD2 matches at 13 bases. CDR1 is KGHDR and CDR2 is SFDVKD in the germline V gene. The CDR3 extends over 17 amino acids. V dropped 4 bases and J dropped 1; count of bases not matched to a gene: 4. DNA of the CDR3: TGTGCCACCAGTGACCGTGGACTAGCGGGGGGCACAGATACGCAGTATTTT. Its protein product is CATSDRGLAGGTDTQYF.

This chain connects TRBV6-2 or TRBV6-3 to TRBJ1-2; D gene uncertain. CDR1 and CDR2 (germline): MNHEY, SVGEGT. There are 16 residues in the CDR3. V lost 0 bases and J lost 0, with 11 bases in between. This CDR3 reads CASSYSRADANYGYTF. DNA of the CDR3: TGTGCCAGCAGTTACTCGAGGGCAGACGCTAACTATGGCTACACCTTC.

The rearrangement joins TRBV18 to TRBJ2-1; 10 bases line up with TRBD1. This CDR3 contains 14 residues. V lost 6 bases and J lost 8; bases outside the gene matches: 7. Germline lookup yields CDR1 KGHSH and CDR2 LQKENI. Here the CDR3 reads CASSPTGGWDEQFF. As DNA, the CDR3 is TGTGCCAGCTCTCCGACAGGGGGCTGGGATGAGCAGTTCTTC.

The CDR3 nucleotides are TGTGCCAGCAGTATACAGGGGGTGAGTGGCTACACCTTC. As protein: CASSIQGVSGYTF. The chain has TRBV6-2 or TRBV6-3 and TRBJ1-2; 8 nucleotides agree with TRBD1. This CDR3 comprises 13 residues. After removal of 5 bases from V and 7 bases from J, the junction contained 6 bases not matched to a gene. Germline assignment: CDR1 MNHEY and CDR2 SVGEGT.

As to this clone: The same CDR3 is also encoded by other DNA sequences in this sample. V gene TRBV3-1 (or the pseudogene TRBV3-2) combines with J gene TRBJ1-2, with TRBD1 identical over 7 bases. The trim removed 4 bases at V and 2 bases at J, leaving 1 base unmatched. CDR1 LGHDT and CDR2 YNNKEL come from the germline V gene (reference sequence). The CDR3 totals 13 residues. CDR3 nucleotides: TGTGCCAGCAGCCCGGACAGGAACTATGGCTACACCTTC. Translated, it gives CASSPDRNYGYTF.

The DNA of the CDR3 is TGTGCCAGTAGTATAGCCCGGGCCCTGGGAGAGGGCCAGCCCCAGCATTTT. Encoded protein: CASSIARALGEGQPQHF. The chain joins TRBV19 to TRBJ1-5; D is uncertain. Per germline, CDR1 LNHDA and CDR2 SQIVND (reference sequence). Trimming cost V 1 base and J 7 bases, with 20 bases left between them. This CDR3 is 17 amino acids long.

The chain employs TRBV18 and TRBJ1-3, with 7 positions matching TRBD1. The CDR3 is 14 residues long. CDR1 and CDR2 (germline): KGHSH, LQKENI. J gave up 7 bases and V 3 bases, and 6 bases lay outside the gene matches. CDR3 protein: CASSPSGQRNTIYF. The CDR3 DNA follows: TGTGCCAGCTCACCGTCGGGACAGCGGAACACCATATATTTT.

The J gene is TRBJ1-1, the V gene TRBV12-3 or TRBV12-4; D remains unclear. Trimming took 3 bases from V and 4 from J, leaving 3 bases between them. This CDR3 spans 11 amino acids. DNA for the CDR3: TGTGCCAGCAGTTTCTTCACTGAAGCTTTCTTT. Translated, it gives CASSFFTEAFF.